A single sample is the source of the 27 T cell receptor beta chains below, sequenced in a study of T cells after yellow fever vaccination. In TCRdb, the 5' RACE reads were re-called with MiXCR into one record per CDR3 protein. The sample lists 450,000 to 650,000 distinct CDR3 sequences, 21% occurring once. This sample comprised PBMCs, obtained less than 25 days after the first yellow fever vaccination. The receptors originated from a man between 18 and 29 years old who received the YFV17D yellow fever vaccine.

The CDR3 reads CASRPLGQETQYF. The CDR3 DNA follows: TGTGCCAGCAGACCTCTGGGTCAAGAGACCCAGTACTTC. The chain carries TRBV7-2 and TRBJ2-5; D is unclear. The CDR3 runs to 13 residues. V shed 6 bases and J shed 2 bases, with 10 bases lying between them. The germline V gene has CDR1 SGHTA and CDR2 FQGNSA. The variable domain in full, with the rest retrieved from reference TRBV7-2 and TRBJ2-5, is GAGVSQSPSNKVTEKGKDVELRCDPISGHTALYWYRQSLGQGLEFLIYFQGNSAPDKSGLPSDRFSAERTGGSVSTLTIQRTQQEDSAVYLCASRPLGQETQYFGPGTRLLVL.

The chain joins TRBV7-9 to TRBJ2-7; D is undetermined. Germline V gene data show CDR1 as SEHNR and CDR2 as FQNEAQ (reference sequence). The V end lost 5 bases, the J end lost 4 bases, and 12 bases lay between the germline ends. This CDR3 is 13 amino acids long. CDR3 residues: CASSLATLYEQYV. CDR3 nucleotides: TGTGCCAGCAGCCTCGCGACATTGTACGAGCAGTACGTC.

The rearrangement links TRBV7-3 to TRBJ2-1; D may be TRBD2 (6 bases). The CDR3 is 13 residues long. The germline V gene encodes CDR1 SGHTA and CDR2 FQGTGA. The V and J ends lost 4 bases and 6 bases respectively, with 10 bases between them. CDR3 residues: CASSWGLPNEQFF. For the CDR3, the DNA is TGTGCCAGCAGCTGGGGACTCCCCAATGAGCAGTTCTTC.

The chain links TRBV2 to TRBJ2-7; D is uncertain. In germline, CDR1 is SNHLY, CDR2 FYNNEI. Trimming shortened V by 6 bases and J by 4 bases, and 13 bases separated the two germline ends. The CDR3 runs to 13 residues. The CDR3 protein is CASSFATKYEQYF. CDR3 in DNA: TGTGCCAGCAGCTTTGCGACAAAGTACGAGCAGTACTTC.

The DNA of the CDR3 is TGTGCCAGCAGCTTTCCAACGGCGGGGCTAGCGGGGGACCTAACGATAGATACGCAGTATTTT. Its translation is CASSFPTAGLAGDLTIDTQYF. The chain is built from TRBV11-2 and TRBJ2-3; 10 nucleotides align to TRBD2. The CDR3 contains 21 residues. Losses at the gene ends were 3 bases for V and 5 bases for J; bases not matched to a gene: 23. Germline values: CDR1 SGHAT, CDR2 FQNNGV.

Ten or more counts support this clonotype. The chain has TRBV5-1 and TRBJ1-2; 10 nucleotides agree with TRBD1. The CDR3 is 13 amino acids. Germline trimming cut 3 bases from V and 6 bases from J; bases unmatched to any gene: 2. Per the germline V gene, CDR1 is SGHRS and CDR2 is YFSETQ. The CDR3 DNA reads as TGCGCCAGCAGCTCCGGACAGGGGGATGGCTACACCTTC. Its translation: CASSSGQGDGYTF.

This clonotype came up a few times. This chain uses TRBV21-1 with TRBJ2-1; TRBD1 is the table's D call, not checked against the DNA. TRBV21-1 is a known pseudogene. The length of the CDR3 is 18 residues. Here the CDR3 DNA reads TGTGCCAGCAGCAAACCAAAGGACAGGGTCGTCTCGGACAATGAGCAGTTCTTC. Its translation: CASSKPKDRVVSDNEQFF.

This clonotype was observed a few times. This chain connects TRBV7-9 to TRBJ2-5; the D gene could be TRBD1 or TRBD2 (6 bases each). The CDR3 is 16 residues long. The V end lost 4 bases, the J end lost 1 base, and 16 bases lay between the germline ends. The germline V gene encodes CDR1 SEHNR and CDR2 FQNEAQ (reference sequence). Here the CDR3 DNA reads TGTGCCAGCAGCTGGAGGGGGGTCGGAACCCAAGAGACCCAGTACTTC. Translated, it gives CASSWRGVGTQETQYF.

This clonotype has a handful of counts. The J gene is TRBJ1-3, the V gene TRBV30; 9 positions match TRBD1. The CDR3 runs to 13 residues. Per germline, CDR1 GTSNPN and CDR2 SVGIG (reference sequence). With 8 bases clipped from V and 2 bases from J, the junction kept 4 bases outside the gene matches. This CDR3 is CARQGETGNTIYF. The CDR3 coding sequence is TGTGCCCGACAGGGGGAAACTGGAAACACCATATATTTT.

The chain employs TRBV11-2 and TRBJ1-2; D gene uncertain. Germline V lookup: CDR1 SGHAT, CDR2 FQNNGV. The CDR3 extends over 13 amino acids. Trimming shortened V by 5 bases and J by 2 bases, and 9 bases separated the two germline ends. CDR3 nucleotides: TGTGCCAGCAGCCCGAGTCTCAACTATGGCTACACCTTC. This sequence encodes CASSPSLNYGYTF.

This clonotype occurred a few times. The rearrangement links TRBV5-1 to TRBJ2-5; D remains unclear. The CDR3 contains 15 residues. Germline lookup yields CDR1 SGHRS and CDR2 YFSETQ. Trimming left V 0 bases short and J 2 bases short, with 11 bases between. As DNA, the CDR3 is TGCGCCAGCAGCTTGGAAGTGGGCCCTCAAGAGACCCAGTACTTC. It specifies CASSLEVGPQETQYF.

This clonotype has only one observation. This chain connects TRBV6-6 to TRBJ2-5, with D maybe TRBD2 (7 bases). CDR3 length: 13 amino acids. Trimming took 8 bases from V and 4 from J, leaving 14 bases between them. From germline, CDR1 is MNHNY and CDR2 SVGAGI (reference sequence). The CDR3 region is CASGGPGGETQYF. The CDR3 region has the DNA TGTGCCAGCGGGGGGCCGGGGGGAGAGACCCAGTACTTC.

This clonotype was found a few times. The chain couples TRBV5-1 to TRBJ2-3; 7 nucleotides agree with TRBD2. The CDR3 contains 16 residues. Germline CDR1 is SGHRS and CDR2 is YFSETQ. V shed 0 bases, J shed 2 bases, and the junction held 6 bases outside the gene matches. The CDR3 reads CASSLAAAGDTDTQYF. CDR3 sequence (DNA): TGCGCCAGCAGCTTGGCGGCGGCGGGGGACACAGATACGCAGTATTTT.

V usage is TRBV7-9 and J usage is TRBJ1-1, with 7 nucleotides matching TRBD1. The CDR3 loop spans 12 amino acids. V was clipped by 5 bases and J by 8 bases; unmatched bases: 5. CDR1 and CDR2 (germline): SEHNR, FQNEAQ (reference sequence). The DNA for the CDR3 is TGTGCCAGCAGCGGAGGGGGCTTGGAAGCTTTCTTT. Its translation is CASSGGGLEAFF.

V and J are TRBV29-1 and TRBJ2-1; possible D gene TRBD2, 5 bases. Trimming cost V 4 bases and J 6 bases, with 10 bases left between them. The CDR3 runs 12 residues. Per the germline V gene, CDR1 is SQVTM and CDR2 is ANQGSEA. Written as DNA, the CDR3 is TGCAGCGTTGGCCTGGAGGTCAATGAGCAGTTCTTC. This codes for CSVGLEVNEQFF.

The rearrangement links TRBV7-2 to TRBJ1-2; a possible D gene is TRBD1 (5 bases). CDR3 length: 16 residues. In germline, CDR1 is SGHTA, CDR2 FQGNSA. V was cut by 3 bases and J by 5 bases, with 19 bases left in between. CDR3 region: CASSFAARGNSYGYTF. CDR3 bases: TGTGCCAGCAGCTTCGCCGCTCGGGGCAACAGTTATGGCTACACCTTC.

This clonotype was seen only a few times. The chain links TRBV5-1 to TRBJ2-2; D possibly corresponds to TRBD1 (5 bases). V dropped 1 base and J dropped 5 bases, with 12 bases sitting between them. Germline V CDR1 and CDR2: SGHRS, YFSETQ. The CDR3 has 15 amino acids. The CDR3 DNA is TGCGCCAGCAGCTTGCGCACAGGAGAAACCGGGGAGCTGTTTTTT. Amino acids: CASSLRTGETGELFF.

This chain uses TRBV6-2 or TRBV6-3 with TRBJ2-5, with 7 bases fitting TRBD1. After removal of 2 bases from V and 2 bases from J, the junction contained 11 bases not matched to a gene. CDR3 length: 17 residues. Germline CDR1 MNHEY, CDR2 SVGEGT. The CDR3: CASSYGFGTADQETQYF. The CDR3 nucleotides are TGTGCCAGCAGTTACGGCTTCGGGACAGCGGATCAAGAGACCCAGTACTTC.

The CDR3 nucleotides are TGTGCCAGCAAACCTGGGGTTGACTCTGGGGCCAACGTCCTGACTTTC. Translation gives CASKPGVDSGANVLTF. The V and J genes are TRBV5-4 and TRBJ2-6; D is undetermined. Trimming stripped 6 bases from V and 0 bases from J, with 13 bases between. The CDR3 spans 16 residues. Germline lookup yields CDR1 SGHNT and CDR2 YYREEE (reference sequence).

This clonotype was observed a few times. The chain couples TRBV19 to TRBJ1-2; no clear D gene. Germline loops: CDR1 LNHDA, CDR2 SQIVND (reference sequence). The V end lost 10 bases, the J end lost 0 bases, and 15 bases lay between the germline ends. The CDR3 totals 14 residues. CDR3 amino acids: CATSRAIANYGYTF. As DNA, the CDR3 is TGTGCCACCTCCCGGGCCATTGCTAACTATGGCTACACCTTC.

CDR3 nucleotides: TGTGCCAGCAGCCCCCGGGGGTACACCGGGGAGCTGTTTTTT. Translated, it gives CASSPRGYTGELFF. The V gene is TRBV12-3 or TRBV12-4, the J gene TRBJ2-2; D perhaps matches TRBD2 (6 bases). This CDR3 is built from 14 residues. V was trimmed by 6 bases and J by 3 bases, leaving 11 bases between them.

The rearrangement uses TRBV9 and TRBJ1-1; 9 nucleotides agree with TRBD1. The CDR3 sequence is 14 residues long. Germline-derived CDR1 and CDR2 are SGDLS and YYNGEE. Unmatched junction bases numbered 8, after V lost 3 bases and J lost 8 bases. The CDR3 sequence: CASSGRTGVAEAFF. CDR3 in DNA: TGTGCCAGCAGCGGTCGGACAGGGGTTGCAGAAGCTTTCTTT.

The genes are TRBV15 and TRBJ2-3; D remains unclear. Germline assignment: CDR1 LNHNV and CDR2 YYDKDF (reference sequence). The CDR3 consists of 15 residues. Trimming cost V 3 bases and J 2 bases, with 12 bases left between them. The DNA for the CDR3 is TGTGCCACCAGCAGGCAGCCTGGAGCCACAGATACGCAGTATTTT. This translates into CATSRQPGATDTQYF.

This clonotype has just a few counts. J is TRBJ1-5 and V is TRBV7-4; D unclear. Germline V gives CDR1 SGHVT, CDR2 SQSDAQ. The CDR3 runs to 11 residues. V shed 5 bases and J shed 11 bases, with 10 bases lying between them. CDR3 residues: CASSACSAQHF. CDR3 nucleotide sequence: TGTGCCAGCAGCGCGTGCTCGGCCCAGCATTTT.

J is TRBJ2-7 and V is TRBV7-9; the match to TRBD1 covers 9 bases. The CDR3 has 13 residues. V lost 5 bases to trimming and J lost 8 bases; unmatched junction nucleotides: 7. Germline V lookup: CDR1 SEHNR, CDR2 FQNEAQ (reference sequence). The CDR3 loop reads CASSGTGNGKQYV. CDR3 coding DNA: TGTGCCAGCAGCGGGACAGGGAATGGAAAGCAGTACGTC.

This clonotype came up many times. The CDR3 DNA reads TGTGCCAGCGGCCAGGGACTAGTTTCTGGCATTCAGTACTTC. Translated, it gives CASGQGLVSGIQYF. This sequence joins TRBV12-3 or TRBV12-4 and TRBJ2-4, with 8 bases lining up with TRBD2. The ends lost 8 bases at V and 9 bases at J; junction bases unmatched: 12. This CDR3 contains 14 residues.

The chain combines TRBV4-2 with TRBJ2-5; tentative D call: TRBD1 (6 bases). The V gene's germline CDR1 is LGHNA and CDR2 YNFKEQ. The CDR3 length is 14 residues. The V end lost 1 base, the J end lost 2 bases, and 8 bases lay between the germline ends. In DNA, the CDR3 is TGTGCCAGCAGCCAAGGGGGGCTGCAAGAGACCCAGTACTTC. Its translation is CASSQGGLQETQYF.